Included here is one TCR beta chain sequence, with context. This sample is part of a study of control samples from healthy donors and cancer patients. Profiled with immunoSEQ multiplex PCR; TCRdb holds only in-frame clones, not every one. The data contain 100,000 to 150,000 clones, 92% of them seen just once; the ten biggest clones take up 0.58%. This TCR derives from an elderly man with head and neck cancer. The specimen was PBMCs.

The CDR3 DNA reads TGTGCCAGCAGTGAGACAGGGGGTTATCAGCCCCAGCATTTT. Translating it yields CASSETGGYQPQHF. The chain recombines TRBV6-4 with TRBJ1-5; TRBD1 matches 9 bases. Germline V gene lookup returns CDR1 MRHNA and CDR2 SNTAGT. The CDR3 consists of 14 residues. The V gene end was trimmed by 3 bases and the J gene end by 5 bases; junction bases not matched to a gene: 2.